This TCR beta chain was obtained from a study of shared clonotypes between healthy human individuals. This clone was found a few times. The CDR3 runs to 15 residues. Germline lookup yields CDR1 SGHVT and CDR2 SQSDAQ. Trimming left V 8 bases short and J 4 bases short, with 18 bases between. Only in-frame clones appear in the TCRdb table, and some are missing; sequencing was by immunoSEQ multiplex PCR. Here the sample spans over 950,000 clones, around three quarters being singletons. The gene calls are TRBV7-4 and TRBJ1-5; D gene unclear. The TCR was taken from a man aged 18 to 30 in good health. Some clones in this sample may be carry-over from other donors' samples. What was sequenced was memory CD4+ T cells from PBMCs. The subset was: CD45RA-negative fraction. CDR3 protein: CASPLEVRSNQPQHF. Here the CDR3 DNA reads TGTGCCAGCCCCCTTGAGGTGCGCTCAAATCAGCCCCAGCATTTT.